What follows are 27 T cell receptor beta chains derived from one specimen sequenced in a study of graft-versus-host responses after intestinal transplantation (dated by TCRdb to the early 2020s). Library prep was done by the immunoSEQ multiplex PCR assay. The table was pulled from immuneACCESS by TCRdb, which kept in-frame rearrangements only. Such tables lose some clones; where checked, under half of the loss comes from unresolved V genes, and the rest has no known cause. In this sample the table shows about 14,000 clones, just under 95% of which occur a single time. In total, the top ten clones hold about 0.75% of the sample. Sequences were derived from PBMCs, sampled 9 days after transplant. All receptors derive from a human patient who received an intestinal transplant, so some T cells may come from the graft donor.

This clone was counted once. This chain uses TRBV7-9 with TRBJ2-7; D is ambiguous. From germline, CDR1 is SEHNR and CDR2 FQNEAQ (reference sequence). The V end was cut by 5 bases, the J end by 2 bases, with 10 bases between. This CDR3 is built from 13 residues. Here the CDR3 reads CASSPLTTYEQYF. For the CDR3, the DNA is TGTGCCAGCAGCCCCCTAACCACCTACGAGCAGTACTTC.

This chain links TRBV19 with TRBJ2-7; 10 bases are a match to TRBD2. The J segment lost 3 bases and the V segment lost 3 bases, leaving 8 bases of the junction unmatched. Germline V lookup: CDR1 LNHDA, CDR2 SQIVND (reference sequence). The CDR3 contains 16 residues. The chain's CDR3 is CASSMDLGTSVYEQYF. CDR3 in DNA: TGTGCCAGTAGTATGGATTTGGGGACTAGCGTCTACGAGCAGTACTTC.

The genes are TRBV29-1 and TRBJ2-3; 9 bases align to TRBD1. V was pared by 4 bases and J by 5 bases, with 7 bases of the junction left unmatched. The CDR3 contains 14 residues. Per germline, CDR1 SQVTM and CDR2 ANQGSEA. CDR3 nucleotide sequence: TGCAGCGTTGCTACGGGACAGGGAGGAGATACGCAGTATTTT. This gives the protein CSVATGQGGDTQYF.

This clone was seen a single time. The rearrangement joins TRBV29-1 to TRBJ1-2, with a tentative D call TRBD1 (6 bases). V lost 6 bases to trimming and J lost 7 bases, with 18 bases between them. CDR1 SQVTM and CDR2 ANQGSEA come from the germline V gene. The CDR3 contains 13 residues. The CDR3 DNA reads TGCAGCGTGCCACCGGGTCGGGGGCCTGGCTACACCTTC. Translation gives CSVPPGRGPGYTF. Complete variable domain (other parts from reference TRBV29-1 and TRBJ1-2): SAVISQKPSRDICQRGTSLTIQCQVDSQVTMMFWYRQQPGQSLTLIATANQGSEATYESGFVIDKFPISRPNLTFSTLTVSNMSPEDSSIYLCSVPPGRGPGYTFGSGTRLTVV.

There are a few counts of this clone. The chain combines TRBV10-1 with TRBJ2-7; no reliable D call. The V end was cut by 0 bases, the J end by 1 base, with 7 bases between. CDR3 length: 14 amino acids. Per the germline V gene, CDR1 is WNHNN and CDR2 is SYGVQD (reference sequence). In nucleotides, the CDR3 is TGCGCCAGCAGTGAGTCTTCGTATTCCTACGAGCAGTACTTC. The encoded protein is CASSESSYSYEQYF.

The chain has TRBV5-1 and TRBJ2-7, with 10 positions matching TRBD1. The CDR3 loop spans 14 amino acids. From germline, CDR1 is SGHRS and CDR2 YFSETQ. The trim removed 4 bases at V and 6 bases at J, leaving 7 bases unmatched. The CDR3 here is CASSGRQGAGEQYF. The CDR3 coding sequence is TGCGCCAGCAGCGGAAGACAGGGGGCTGGCGAGCAGTACTTC.

The V and J genes are TRBV5-4 and TRBJ2-1; 8 nucleotides line up with TRBD2. Trimming cost V 2 bases and J 2 bases; bases outside gene matches: 3. This CDR3 region has 15 residues. Germline-derived CDR1 and CDR2 are SGHNT and YYREEE (reference sequence). The CDR3 region is CASSLLAEAYNEQFF. CDR3 DNA: TGTGCCAGCAGCTTACTAGCGGAAGCCTACAATGAGCAGTTCTTC.

The chain recombines TRBV19 with TRBJ2-7; TRBD1 is a possible D gene (6 bases). V was trimmed by 2 bases and J by 2 bases, leaving 10 bases between them. The length of the CDR3 is 14 residues. CDR1 is LNHDA, CDR2 SQIVND, per germline (reference sequence). CDR3 in amino acids: CASSIKAGAYEQYF. The CDR3 DNA is TGTGCCAGTAGTATAAAGGCAGGGGCCTACGAGCAGTACTTC.

The chain joins TRBV7-3 to TRBJ2-1; D unclear. There are 16 residues in the CDR3. Germline CDR1 SGHTA, CDR2 FQGTGA. The V and J ends lost 2 bases and 1 base respectively, with 12 bases between them. The CDR3 here is CASSLQADLSYNEQFF. In nucleotides, the CDR3 is TGTGCCAGCAGCTTACAAGCCGACCTTTCCTACAATGAGCAGTTCTTC.

The genes are TRBV30 and TRBJ2-7, with D perhaps assigned TRBD1 or TRBD2 (5 bases each). CDR1 and CDR2 (germline): GTSNPN, SVGIG (reference sequence). V was pared by 0 bases and J by 5 bases, with 8 bases between. The CDR3 has 12 residues. CDR3: CAWSVQGDEQYF. CDR3 coding DNA: TGTGCCTGGAGTGTTCAGGGAGACGAGCAGTACTTC.

The gene calls are TRBV30 and TRBJ2-7, with TRBD2 as a possible D gene (5 bases). The V end lost 0 bases, the J end lost 5 bases, and 14 bases lay between the germline ends. Germline CDR1 GTSNPN, CDR2 SVGIG (reference sequence). The CDR3 extends over 14 amino acids. CDR3 sequence reads: CAWSVGRVTDEQYF. Here the CDR3 DNA reads TGTGCCTGGAGTGTAGGGCGGGTTACCGACGAGCAGTACTTC.

This clone came up once. The chain combines TRBV28 with TRBJ2-1; 8 nucleotides align to TRBD1. This CDR3 has 16 residues. Germline V gene sequence: CDR1 MDHEN, CDR2 SYDVKM. The V and J ends lost 3 bases and 5 bases, in that order; junction bases with no gene match: 9. CDR3 nucleotide sequence: TGTGCCAGCAGTTTCCCATCAGGGGGCTTGGACAATGAGCAGTTCTTC. Residues: CASSFPSGGLDNEQFF.

The chain carries TRBV28 and TRBJ2-7; maybe TRBD1 (6 bases). The V gene lost 4 bases and the J gene lost 6 bases, with 19 bases spanning the gap. Germline lookup yields CDR1 MDHEN and CDR2 SYDVKM. The CDR3 spans 15 residues. CDR3 protein: CASSSRQGKFSEQYF. The CDR3 DNA sequence: TGTGCCAGCAGTTCCCGTCAGGGGAAGTTCTCCGAGCAGTACTTC.

V gene TRBV11-3 combines with J gene TRBJ2-7, with a possible D match to TRBD2 (5 bases). V lost 5 bases, J lost 6 bases, and 17 bases lay in between. From germline, CDR1 is SGHNT and CDR2 YENEEA. This CDR3 contains 14 residues. In DNA form, the CDR3 reads TGTGCCAGCAGCATCAAGTCAGGAGGTGGCGAGCAGTACTTC. It is translated as CASSIKSGGGEQYF.

The chain links TRBV27 to TRBJ2-3, with D tentatively TRBD1 (6 bases). Germline V lookup: CDR1 MNHEY, CDR2 SMNVEV (reference sequence). There are 15 residues in the CDR3. V lost 3 bases and J 1 base, leaving 11 bases between the germline ends. CDR3 coding DNA: TGTGCCAGCAGTTTCCGGCCAGGGGGCACAGATACGCAGTATTTT. This encodes CASSFRPGGTDTQYF.

The chain is built from TRBV5-4 and TRBJ2-7, with D uncertain. The CDR3 covers 14 residues. CDR1 and CDR2 (germline): SGHNT, YYREEE (reference sequence). V was clipped by 4 bases and J by 0 bases, with 11 bases between them. This CDR3 reads CASSPELLSYEQYF. The CDR3 DNA sequence: TGTGCCAGCAGCCCCGAACTCCTCTCCTACGAGCAGTACTTC.

The chain uses TRBV7-8 and TRBJ1-4; D is possibly TRBD1 (5 bases). Trimming cost V 2 bases and J 3 bases, with 16 bases left between them. This CDR3 contains 17 residues. CDR1 is SGHVS and CDR2 is FQNEAQ in the germline V gene. CDR3 sequence (DNA): TGTGCCAGCAGCTTAAGTATCTATGGGGCGCCTAATGAAAAACTGTTTTTT. Its protein product is CASSLSIYGAPNEKLFF.

V is TRBV27 and J is TRBJ2-7; maybe TRBD2 (6 bases). The CDR3 spans 14 residues. The V gene's germline CDR1 is MNHEY and CDR2 SMNVEV (reference sequence). Trimming cost V 4 bases and J 6 bases, with 16 bases left between them. In DNA form, the CDR3 reads TGTGCCAGCAGTTCTCTGACTAGAAATATCGAGCAGTACTTC. This sequence encodes CASSSLTRNIEQYF.

CDR3 bases: TGTGCCAGTAGTACGGACAGGGCGAACACTGAAGCTTTCTTT. This encodes CASSTDRANTEAFF. J is TRBJ1-1 and V is TRBV19, with 8 bases fitting TRBD1. The CDR3 runs to 14 residues. Germline assignment: CDR1 LNHDA and CDR2 SQIVND (reference sequence). Trimming removed 4 bases from V and 1 base from J; junction bases left unmatched: 2.

Note on this clone: No conserved phenylalanine or tryptophan ends this CDR3, so it is likely a read error. The DNA is omitted, as the CDR3 cannot be located on it reliably, and the CDR3 follows TCRdb's listing. The genes are TRBV6-5 and TRBJ2-7; the D segment call TRBD2 is taken from the table without a DNA check. The CDR3 numbers 14 amino acids, ends counted. Germline CDR1 and CDR2: MNHEY and SVGAGI. The CDR3 sequence: CASSYRRGARPEPR.

This clone was detected only once. This sequence joins TRBV9 and TRBJ1-5; D possibly corresponds to TRBD1 (5 bases). The CDR3 length is 14 residues. Trimming left V 0 bases short and J 3 bases short, with 7 bases between. In germline, CDR1 is SGDLS, CDR2 YYNGEE. CDR3 residues: CASSVAGTNQPQHF. The DNA for the CDR3 is TGTGCCAGCAGCGTAGCAGGGACCAATCAGCCCCAGCATTTT.

This chain links TRBV6-8 with TRBJ2-2; D possibly uses TRBD1 or TRBD2 (6 bases each). CDR1 MNHGY and CDR2 SAAAGT come from the germline V gene. The length of the CDR3 is 16 residues. V was pared by 4 bases and J by 1 base, with 13 bases between. CDR3 sequence reads: CASSLGGWENTGELFF. DNA for the CDR3: TGTGCCAGCAGTTTGGGGGGCTGGGAGAACACCGGGGAGCTGTTTTTT.

The rearrangement joins TRBV5-1 to TRBJ2-7; 10 bases match TRBD1. Germline loops: CDR1 SGHRS, CDR2 YFSETQ. The CDR3 spans 14 residues. V lost 7 bases to trimming and J lost 11 bases; unmatched junction nucleotides: 15. CDR3 residues: CASAEDRGGIVKYF. The CDR3, as DNA: TGCGCCAGCGCCGAGGACAGGGGGGGTATTGTGAAGTACTTC.

This clone was counted between two and nine times. This chain links TRBV18 with TRBJ2-7; D perhaps matches TRBD1 (5 bases). This CDR3 contains 15 residues. Trimming stripped 0 bases from V and 2 bases from J, with 11 bases between. Germline V gives CDR1 KGHSH, CDR2 LQKENI. Written as DNA, the CDR3 is TGTGCCAGCTCACCACCTGGACAATTTCCCTACGAGCAGTACTTC. It encodes CASSPPGQFPYEQYF.

The chain carries TRBV19 and TRBJ2-1; D call uncertain. Germline-derived CDR1 and CDR2 are LNHDA and SQIVND (reference sequence). The CDR3 covers 13 residues. V gave up 3 bases and J gave up 10 bases, with 13 bases separating them. The CDR3: CASSISLTSEQFF. The CDR3 DNA reads as TGTGCCAGTAGTATTTCTTTGACGTCCGAGCAGTTCTTC.

V and J are TRBV10-1 and TRBJ2-1; unclear D gene. The CDR3 has 13 residues. CDR1 is WNHNN, CDR2 SYGVQD, per germline (reference sequence). Trimming pared 0 bases from V and 3 bases from J, leaving 3 bases between. The CDR3 DNA follows: TGCGCCAGCAGTGAGTCTAGCTACAATGAGCAGTTCTTC. Translating gives CASSESSYNEQFF.

CDR3 DNA: TGTGCCTGGACCCTAGGGGAGACCCTTAACTATGGCTACACCTTC. Its protein product is CAWTLGETLNYGYTF. The V call is TRBV30, the J call TRBJ1-2, with D perhaps matching TRBD1 (5 bases). This CDR3 is 15 amino acids long. Per germline, CDR1 GTSNPN and CDR2 SVGIG (reference sequence). V was cut by 4 bases and J by 1 base, with 16 bases left in between.